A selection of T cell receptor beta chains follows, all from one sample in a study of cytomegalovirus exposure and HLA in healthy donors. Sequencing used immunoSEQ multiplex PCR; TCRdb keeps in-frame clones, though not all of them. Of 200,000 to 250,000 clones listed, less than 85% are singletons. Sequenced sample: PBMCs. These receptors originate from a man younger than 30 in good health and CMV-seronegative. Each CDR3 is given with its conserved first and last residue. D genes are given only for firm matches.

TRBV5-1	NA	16	CASSWGRQVGNEKLFF
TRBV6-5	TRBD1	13	CASRHRGHEKLFF
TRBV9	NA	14	CASSVGRGNTEAFF
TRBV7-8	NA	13	CASSFLGWNGYTF
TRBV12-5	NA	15	CASGLVIGANTEAFF
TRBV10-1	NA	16	CASSEGPGDRTTEAFF
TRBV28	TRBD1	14	CASSLRGLMGEAFF
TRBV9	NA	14	CASSGGDSNQPQHF
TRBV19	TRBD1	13	CASSGTGGYEQYF
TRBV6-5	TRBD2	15	CASSYGTSTADTQYF
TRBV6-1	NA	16	CASSELGGKGPDTQYF
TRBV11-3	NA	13	CASKHSNFYGYTF
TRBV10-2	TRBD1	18	CASSEFATGQGLDYGYTF
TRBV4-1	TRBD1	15	CASSQDEGANQPQHF
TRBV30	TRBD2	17	CAWKGGGLALEPNEQYF
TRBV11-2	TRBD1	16	CASSEGQASPNQPQHF
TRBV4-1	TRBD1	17	CASSLGGGGGSNQPQHF
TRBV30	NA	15	CAWSVRGGVRVKLFF
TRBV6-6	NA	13	CASSYSLDQPQHF
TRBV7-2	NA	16	CASSLVWEAVNQPQHF
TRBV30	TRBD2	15	CAWRGTSGIGDTQYF
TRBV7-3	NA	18	CASSLLGLRTGRADTQYF
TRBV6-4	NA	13	CASPMSPSYEQYF
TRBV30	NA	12	CAWGSGVYEQYF
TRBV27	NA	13	CASSKGWGAEAFF
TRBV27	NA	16	CASSQKIVIDNYGYTF
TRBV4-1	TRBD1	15	CASSQPGQGTYEQYF
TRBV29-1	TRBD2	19	CSVESGLARTGNSQETQYF
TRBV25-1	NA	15	CASSEAERDYNEQFF
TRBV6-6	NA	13	CASATDPNEKLFF
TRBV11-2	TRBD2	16	CASSSRLAGRGNEQFF
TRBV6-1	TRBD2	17	CASSEGSTSGNTDTQYF
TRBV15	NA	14	CATSREEGLETQYF
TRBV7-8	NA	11	CASSDRDIPHF
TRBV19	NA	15	CASSLQDLGGRGYTF
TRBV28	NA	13	CASSGQGSTEAFF
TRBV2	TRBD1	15	CASSKGTGLGNTIYF
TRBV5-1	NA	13	CASSLDRQGKQYF
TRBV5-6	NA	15	CASSLTVRGQETQYF
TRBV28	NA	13	CASTARVLGEQYF